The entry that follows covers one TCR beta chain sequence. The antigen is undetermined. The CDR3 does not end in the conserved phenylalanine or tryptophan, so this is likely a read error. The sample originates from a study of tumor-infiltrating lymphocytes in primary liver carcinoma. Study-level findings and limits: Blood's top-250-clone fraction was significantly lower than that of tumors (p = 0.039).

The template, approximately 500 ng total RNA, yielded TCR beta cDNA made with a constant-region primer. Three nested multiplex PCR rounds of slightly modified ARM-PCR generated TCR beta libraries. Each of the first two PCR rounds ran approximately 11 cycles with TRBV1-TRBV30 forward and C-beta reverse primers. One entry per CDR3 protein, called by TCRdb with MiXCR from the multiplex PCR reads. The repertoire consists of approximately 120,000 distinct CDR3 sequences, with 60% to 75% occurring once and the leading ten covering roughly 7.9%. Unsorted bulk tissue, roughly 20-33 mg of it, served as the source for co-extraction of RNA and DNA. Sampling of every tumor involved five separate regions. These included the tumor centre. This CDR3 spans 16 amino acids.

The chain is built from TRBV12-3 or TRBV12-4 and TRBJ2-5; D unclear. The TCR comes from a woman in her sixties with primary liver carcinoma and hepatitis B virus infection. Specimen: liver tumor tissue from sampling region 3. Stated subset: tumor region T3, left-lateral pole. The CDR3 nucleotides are TGTGTCAGCAGTTTGTGGCCCCGGAAGGATACAGAGACCCAGTACTTA. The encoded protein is CVSSLWPRKDTETQYL.